This TCR beta chain was observed in a study of blood T cells in healthy people across ages. Study-wide results and limits: There were more naive CD4+ cells and higher diversity in long-lived donors than in aged donors.

Points on this clonotype: Its cognate antigen is unknown.

Using a J-beta primer mix together with a sample-barcoded 5' primer, a second PCR was run for roughly 6 to 11 cycles. Each cDNA molecule was tagged by a template-switch adaptor that had 12 random nucleotides. TCRdb used MiXCR to reprocess the 5' RACE reads, holding one entry per CDR3 protein. The sample shows 700,000 to 950,000 distinct CDR3 sequences, roughly 41% of them seen only once. The CDR3 sequence is 14 residues long. Looked up from germline, CDR1 is KGHDR and CDR2 is SFDVKD. The TCR sequence derives from a woman in her fifties or sixties in good health. Sequenced material: blood. V is TRBV24-1 and J is TRBJ2-4; 9 nucleotides match TRBD2. TRBJ2-5 matches the DNA end more closely, so the J call is doubtful. The CDR3 sequence is CATSDAGGLETQYF. CDR3 DNA: TGTGCCACCAGTGACGCGGGAGGGCTGGAGACCCAGTACTTC.